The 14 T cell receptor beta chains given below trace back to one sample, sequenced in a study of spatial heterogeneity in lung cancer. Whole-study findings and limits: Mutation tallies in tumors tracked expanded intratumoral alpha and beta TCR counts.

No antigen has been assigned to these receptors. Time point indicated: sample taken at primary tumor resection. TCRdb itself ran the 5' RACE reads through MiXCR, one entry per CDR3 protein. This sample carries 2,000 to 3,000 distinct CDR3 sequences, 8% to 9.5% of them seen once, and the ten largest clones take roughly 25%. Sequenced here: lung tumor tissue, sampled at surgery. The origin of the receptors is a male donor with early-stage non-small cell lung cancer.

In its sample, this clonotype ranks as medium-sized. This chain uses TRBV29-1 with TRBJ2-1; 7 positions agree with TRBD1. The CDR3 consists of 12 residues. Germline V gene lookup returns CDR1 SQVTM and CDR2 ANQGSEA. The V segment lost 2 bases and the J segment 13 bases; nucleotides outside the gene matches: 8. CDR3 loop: CSVEKTGALQFF. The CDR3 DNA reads TGCAGCGTTGAAAAAACAGGGGCGCTACAGTTCTTC.

The CDR3 DNA is TGTGCCAGCAGCTTGACTGGGAGGATGCTGAATGAAAAACTGTTTTTT. It encodes CASSLTGRMLNEKLFF. The V call is TRBV5-5, the J call TRBJ1-4; no clear D gene. With 1 base removed from V and 5 bases from J, the gap between germline ends came to 15 bases. CDR1 and CDR2 (germline): SGHKS, YYEKEE (reference sequence). The CDR3 spans 16 residues.

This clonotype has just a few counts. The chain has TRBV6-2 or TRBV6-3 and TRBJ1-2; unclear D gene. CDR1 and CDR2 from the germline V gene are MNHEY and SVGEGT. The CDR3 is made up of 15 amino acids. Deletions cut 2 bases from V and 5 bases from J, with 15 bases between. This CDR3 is CASSYSVPDLYGYTF. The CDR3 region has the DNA TGTGCCAGCAGTTACAGCGTCCCGGACCTATATGGCTACACCTTC.

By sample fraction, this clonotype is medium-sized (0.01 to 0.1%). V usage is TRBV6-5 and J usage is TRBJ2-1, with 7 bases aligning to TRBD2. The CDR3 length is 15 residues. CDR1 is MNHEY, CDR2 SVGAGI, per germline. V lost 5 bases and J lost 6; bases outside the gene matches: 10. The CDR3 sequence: CASSTYRDYVNEQFF. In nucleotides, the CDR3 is TGTGCCAGCAGTACGTACCGGGACTACGTCAATGAGCAGTTCTTC.

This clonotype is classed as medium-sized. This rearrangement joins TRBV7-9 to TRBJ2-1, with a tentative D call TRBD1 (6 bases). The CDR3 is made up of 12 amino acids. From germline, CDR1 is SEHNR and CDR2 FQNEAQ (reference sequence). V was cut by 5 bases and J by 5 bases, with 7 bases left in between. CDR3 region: CASSQGNNEQFF. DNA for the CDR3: TGTGCCAGCAGCCAGGGGAACAATGAGCAGTTCTTC.

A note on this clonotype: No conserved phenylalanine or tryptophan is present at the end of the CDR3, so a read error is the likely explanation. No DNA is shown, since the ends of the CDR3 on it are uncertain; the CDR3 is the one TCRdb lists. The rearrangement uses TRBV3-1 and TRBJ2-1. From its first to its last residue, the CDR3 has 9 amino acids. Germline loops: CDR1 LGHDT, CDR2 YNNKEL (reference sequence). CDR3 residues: CASSPRPPR.

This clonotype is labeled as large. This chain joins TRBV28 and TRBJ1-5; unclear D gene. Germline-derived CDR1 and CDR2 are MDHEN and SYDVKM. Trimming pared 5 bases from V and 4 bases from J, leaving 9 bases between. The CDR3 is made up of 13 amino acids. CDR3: CASSEDGNQPQHF. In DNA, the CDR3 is TGTGCCAGCAGTGAGGACGGTAATCAGCCCCAGCATTTT.

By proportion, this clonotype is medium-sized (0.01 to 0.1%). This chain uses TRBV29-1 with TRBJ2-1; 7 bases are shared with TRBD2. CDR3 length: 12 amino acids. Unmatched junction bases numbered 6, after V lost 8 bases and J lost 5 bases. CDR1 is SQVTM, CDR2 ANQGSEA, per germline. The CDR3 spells CSMREFHNEQFF. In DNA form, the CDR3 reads TGCAGCATGCGGGAGTTCCACAATGAGCAGTTCTTC.

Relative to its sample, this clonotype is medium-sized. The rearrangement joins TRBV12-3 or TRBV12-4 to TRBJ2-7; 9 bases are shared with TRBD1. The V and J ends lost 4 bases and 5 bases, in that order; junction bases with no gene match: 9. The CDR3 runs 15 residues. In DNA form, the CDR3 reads TGTGCCAGCAGTTCCCAGGGACAGGGAAGCGACGAGCAGTACTTC. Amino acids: CASSSQGQGSDEQYF.

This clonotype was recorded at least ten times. CDR3 region: CSAELWGLMNTEAFF. In DNA, the CDR3 is TGCAGTGCGGAGCTTTGGGGGCTTATGAACACTGAAGCTTTCTTT. The J gene is TRBJ1-1, the V gene TRBV20-1; D may be TRBD1 (6 bases). V lost 6 bases to trimming and J lost 0 bases, with 17 bases between them. Germline-derived CDR1 and CDR2 are DFQATT and SNEGSKA (reference sequence). CDR3 size: 15 residues.

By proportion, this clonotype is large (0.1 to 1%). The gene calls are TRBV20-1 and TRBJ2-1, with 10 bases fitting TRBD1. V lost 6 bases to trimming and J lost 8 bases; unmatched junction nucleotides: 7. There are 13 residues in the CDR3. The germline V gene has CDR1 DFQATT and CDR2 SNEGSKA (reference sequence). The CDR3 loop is CSAIADRGHEQFF. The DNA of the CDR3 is TGCAGTGCCATCGCAGACAGGGGGCATGAGCAGTTCTTC.

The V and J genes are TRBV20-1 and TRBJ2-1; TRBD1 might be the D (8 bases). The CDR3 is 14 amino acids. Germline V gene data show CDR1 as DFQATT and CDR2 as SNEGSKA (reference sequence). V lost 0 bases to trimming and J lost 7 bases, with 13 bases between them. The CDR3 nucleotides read TGCAGTGCTAGAGACGGACAGGGACTAAATGAGCAGTTCTTC. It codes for CSARDGQGLNEQFF.

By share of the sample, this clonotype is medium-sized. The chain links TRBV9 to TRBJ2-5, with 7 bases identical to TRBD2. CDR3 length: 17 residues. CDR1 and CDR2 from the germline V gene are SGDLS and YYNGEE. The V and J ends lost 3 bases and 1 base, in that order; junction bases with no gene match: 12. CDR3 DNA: TGTGCCAGCAGCGGGGGAGGGGCCGCGGGCGTCCAAGAGACCCAGTACTTC. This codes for CASSGGGAAGVQETQYF. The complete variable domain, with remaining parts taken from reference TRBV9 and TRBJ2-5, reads DSGVTQTPKHLITATGQRVTLRCSPRSGDLSVYWYQQSLDQGLQFLIQYYNGEERAKGNILERFSAQQFPDLHSELNLSSLELGDSALYFCASSGGGAAGVQETQYFGPGTRLLVL.

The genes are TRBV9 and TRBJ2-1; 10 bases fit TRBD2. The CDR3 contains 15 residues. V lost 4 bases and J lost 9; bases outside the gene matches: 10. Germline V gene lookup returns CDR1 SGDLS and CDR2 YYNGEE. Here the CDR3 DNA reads TGTGCCAGCAGCAAACTAGCGGGGCCAACAGGTGAGCAGTTCTTC. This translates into CASSKLAGPTGEQFF.